This T cell receptor beta chain emerged from a study of Graves' ophthalmopathy and Graves' hyperthyroidism. Ineligible for inclusion were patients with other autoimmune diseases, uncontrolled infections, pregnancy or lactation. Clinicians diagnosed using symptoms, serum thyroxine, TRAb, thyroid ultrasound and orbital computed tomography. Amplification of the TCR beta CDR3 regions used RNA transcripts (as template). HTBI-primed RT-PCR formed the first round, and a multiplex PCR formed the second. TCRdb fed the multiplex PCR reads into MiXCR, producing one record per CDR3 protein. Found here are about 620,000 distinct CDR3 sequences, 22% of them singletons; the top ten hold roughly 6.9%. The germline gives CDR1 DFQATT, CDR2 SNEGSKA (reference sequence). Unmatched junction bases numbered 9, after V lost 5 bases and J lost 5 bases. The CDR3 consists of 14 residues.

The rearrangement uses TRBV20-1 and TRBJ2-5; 9 positions agree with TRBD2. Input material: peripheral blood. This receptor was obtained from a woman under 30 with stable Graves' hyperthyroidism. Some clones in this sample may be carry-over from other donors' samples. The CDR3, as DNA: TGCAGTGCTCTTGGACTAGCGAGCCAGGAGACCCAGTACTTC. This sequence encodes CSALGLASQETQYF.